The rows below give T cell receptor beta chains drawn from one sample of a study of PD-L1 blockade in urothelial cancer. Some clones are missing from TCRdb's copy, which holds only in-frame ones; the method was immunoSEQ multiplex PCR. Among about 76,000 clones listed, roughly 90% were seen once. The specimen comprised PBMCs, sampled around atezolizumab (anti-PD-L1) treatment. These receptors all stem from a woman older than 75 with urothelial cancer. Both conserved end residues are part of each CDR3. The D gene is left open where the match is weak. Size values are once, few and many counts, or a class for expanded clones, and some rows have none.

D	size	J	V	DNA	CDR3
TRBD1	NA	TRBJ1-1	TRBV4-1	TGCGCCAGCAGCGCACAGGGGTCTAACACTGAAGCTTTCTTT	CASSAQGSNTEAFF
NA	NA	TRBJ2-7	TRBV2	TGTGCCAGCATCACCGGGACGGGGGTTTACGAGCAGTACTTC	CASITGTGVYEQYF
TRBD1	NA	TRBJ2-7	TRBV6-1	TGTGCCAGCAGTGCTAGGGACAGCTCCTACGAGCAGTACTTC	CASSARDSSYEQYF
NA	NA	TRBJ2-5	TRBV5-1	TGCGCCAGCAGCCTGGGACTGCAAGAGACCCAGTACTTC	CASSLGLQETQYF
NA	NA	TRBJ1-1	TRBV12-5	TGTGCTAGTGGCACGGGGGTGAACACTGAAGCTTTCTTT	CASGTGVNTEAFF
NA	NA	TRBJ1-2	TRBV27	TGTGCCAGCAGTTTTGCAAACCCGGGACACGGAATCGGCTACACCTTC	CASSFANPGHGIGYTF
TRBD2	NA	TRBJ2-5	TRBV5-1	TGCGCCAGCAGCCCCCTGGCGGGAGAAGAGACCCAGTACTTC	CASSPLAGEETQYF
NA	NA	TRBJ1-5	TRBV18	TGTGCCAGCTCACCAGGACTTGGCAATCAGCCCCAGCATTTT	CASSPGLGNQPQHF
NA	NA	TRBJ1-2	TRBV7-3	TGTGCCAGCAGCTTAGCGGAATCCTATGGCTACACCTTC	CASSLAESYGYTF
NA	NA	TRBJ2-1	TRBV6-1	TGTGCCAGCAGTGTTCGGGAGAGGTATGAGCAGTTCTTC	CASSVRERYEQFF
NA	few	TRBJ1-1	TRBV10-3	TGTGCCATCAGCCCGGGGAGGAGGAACACTGAAGCTTTCTTT	CAISPGRRNTEAFF
TRBD1	once	TRBJ2-4	TRBV5-6	TGTGCCAGCAGCGCCGTTCGACAGGGGGCGACCAAAAACATTCAGTACTTC	CASSAVRQGATKNIQYF
NA	few	TRBJ1-2	TRBV30	TGTGCCTGGAGTCCCTCGGAACAGGTATCCTTC	CAWSPSEQVSF
TRBD1	NA	TRBJ2-5	TRBV28	TGTGCCAGCAGTTTATATAAGTCAGGGGGTCAGGAGACCCAGTACTTC	CASSLYKSGGQETQYF
TRBD1	NA	TRBJ1-1	TRBV29-1	TGCAGCGCACGGACAGGGGGCGAAGCTTTCTTT	CSARTGGEAFF
TRBD1	NA	TRBJ1-1	TRBV7-9	TGTGCCAGCAGCTTTAGTGGCTGGCGGGACAGGCGGGGTAACACTGAAGCTTTCTTT	CASSFSGWRDRRGNTEAFF
TRBD2	NA	TRBJ2-1	TRBV29-1	TGCAGCGCCCAGGGTGCGGGAGTACCTGAGCAGTTCTTC	CSAQGAGVPEQFF
TRBD1	NA	TRBJ1-1	TRBV5-6	TGTGCCAGCAGCCGGTGGACAGGAAAGAACACTGAAGCTTTCTTT	CASSRWTGKNTEAFF
NA	NA	TRBJ1-5	TRBV15	TGTGCCACCAGCCCTAGGAGGGGTCTGGAGCCCCAGCATTTT	CATSPRRGLEPQHF
TRBD1	NA	TRBJ1-2	TRBV14	TGTGCCAGCAGCGGGACAGGCCACAAAGTTGGCTACACCTTC	CASSGTGHKVGYTF
TRBD2	few	TRBJ2-5	TRBV7-2	TGTGCCAGCAGCCCCCCGTTCGGGAGGGCGGGAGAGACCCAGTACTTC	CASSPPFGRAGETQYF
NA	NA	TRBJ2-1	TRBV28	TGTGCCAGCCCTGGACAGAACAATGAGCAGTTCTTC	CASPGQNNEQFF
NA	NA	TRBJ2-1	TRBV6-5	TGTGCCAGCAGTTACTCGCGCGCGGGCCGCTACAATGAGCAGTTCTTC	CASSYSRAGRYNEQFF
TRBD1	NA	TRBJ1-3	TRBV13	TGTGCCAGCAGCCTCGGCCCAGGGGGACAGGCTGGAAACACCATATATTTT	CASSLGPGGQAGNTIYF
TRBD2	once	TRBJ2-1	TRBV28	TGTGCCAGCAGTTCACCCCAGCGGGATCGGTTCTTC	CASSSPQRDRFF
TRBD2	NA	TRBJ2-1	TRBV4-1	TGCGCCAGCAGCCAAGCGGGAGCGGGAGCCTACAATGAGCAGTTCTTC	CASSQAGAGAYNEQFF
NA	NA	TRBJ2-7	TRBV18	TGTGCCAGCTCACCTGAGGACATTAGGGGTTACGAGCAGTACTTC	CASSPEDIRGYEQYF
NA	NA	TRBJ2-7	TRBV4-2	TGTGCCAGCAGCCAAGAAGTATTGGGAGCTCTCCTTTCCTACGAGCAGTACTTC	CASSQEVLGALLSYEQYF
TRBD1	NA	TRBJ1-1	TRBV2	TGTGCCAGCAGTGAATACGTAGGGGGCGGGAACACTGAAGCTTTCTTT	CASSEYVGGGNTEAFF